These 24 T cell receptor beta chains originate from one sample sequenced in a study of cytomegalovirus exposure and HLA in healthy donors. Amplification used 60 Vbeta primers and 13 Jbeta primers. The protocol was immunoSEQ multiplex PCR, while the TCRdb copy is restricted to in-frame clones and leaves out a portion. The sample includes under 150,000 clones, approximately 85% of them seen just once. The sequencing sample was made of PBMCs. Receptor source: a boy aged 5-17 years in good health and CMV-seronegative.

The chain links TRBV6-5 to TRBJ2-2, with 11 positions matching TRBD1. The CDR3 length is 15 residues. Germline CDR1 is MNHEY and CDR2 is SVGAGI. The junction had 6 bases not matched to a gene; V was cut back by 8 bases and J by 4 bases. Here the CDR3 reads CASRLGQGGTGELFF. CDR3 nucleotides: TGTGCCAGCCGCTTGGGACAGGGGGGCACCGGGGAGCTGTTTTTT.

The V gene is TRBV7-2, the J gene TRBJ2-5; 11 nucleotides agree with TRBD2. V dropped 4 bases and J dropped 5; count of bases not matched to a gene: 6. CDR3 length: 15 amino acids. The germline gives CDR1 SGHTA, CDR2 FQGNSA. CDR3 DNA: TGTGCCAGCAGCTCCCGACTAGCGGGAATGGAGACCCAGTACTTC. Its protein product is CASSSRLAGMETQYF. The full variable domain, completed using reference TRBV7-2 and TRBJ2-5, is GAGVSQSPSNKVTEKGKDVELRCDPISGHTALYWYRQSLGQGLEFLIYFQGNSAPDKSGLPSDRFSAERTGGSVSTLTIQRTQQEDSAVYLCASSSRLAGMETQYFGPGTRLLVL.

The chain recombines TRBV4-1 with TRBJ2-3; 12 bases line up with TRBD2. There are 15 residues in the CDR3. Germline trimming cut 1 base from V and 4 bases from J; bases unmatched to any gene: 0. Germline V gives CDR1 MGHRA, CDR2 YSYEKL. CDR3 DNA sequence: TGCGCCAGCAGCCAAGGACTAGCGGGAGCAGATACGCAGTATTTT. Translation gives CASSQGLAGADTQYF.

The DNA for the CDR3 is TGTGCCAGCAGCGTAGATTTTTCTCTTCTGGGGGGTTTCTTT. Protein sequence: CASSVDFSLLGGFF. This chain connects TRBV9 to TRBJ1-1, with D tentatively TRBD1 (5 bases). CDR3 size: 14 residues. Germline lookup yields CDR1 SGDLS and CDR2 YYNGEE. The V end lost 0 bases, the J end lost 13 bases, and 19 bases lay between the germline ends.

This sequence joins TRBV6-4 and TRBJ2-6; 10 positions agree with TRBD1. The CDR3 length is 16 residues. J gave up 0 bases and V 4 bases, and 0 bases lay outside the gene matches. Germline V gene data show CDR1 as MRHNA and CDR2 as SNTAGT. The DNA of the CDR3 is TGTGCCAGCAGTGGGACAGGGGGCTCTGGGGCCAACGTCCTGACTTTC. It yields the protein CASSGTGGSGANVLTF.

The CDR3 loop is CAWSLAGGTDTQYF. CDR3 DNA sequence: TGTGCCTGGAGTCTGGCGGGAGGTACAGATACGCAGTATTTT. V usage is TRBV30 and J usage is TRBJ2-3; 8 bases agree with TRBD2. The CDR3 spans 14 residues. Losses at the gene ends were 2 bases for V and 3 bases for J; bases not matched to a gene: 4. Germline-derived CDR1 and CDR2 are GTSNPN and SVGIG (reference sequence).

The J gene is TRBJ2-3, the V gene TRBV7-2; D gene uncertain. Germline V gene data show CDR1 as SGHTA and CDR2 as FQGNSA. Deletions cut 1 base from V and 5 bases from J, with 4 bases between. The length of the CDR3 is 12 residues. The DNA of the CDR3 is TGTGCCAGCAGCTTAGGGAGAGATACGCAGTATTTT. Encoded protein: CASSLGRDTQYF. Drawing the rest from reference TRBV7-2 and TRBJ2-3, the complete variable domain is GAGVSQSPSNKVTEKGKDVELRCDPISGHTALYWYRQSLGQGLEFLIYFQGNSAPDKSGLPSDRFSAERTGGSVSTLTIQRTQQEDSAVYLCASSLGRDTQYFGPGTRLTVL.

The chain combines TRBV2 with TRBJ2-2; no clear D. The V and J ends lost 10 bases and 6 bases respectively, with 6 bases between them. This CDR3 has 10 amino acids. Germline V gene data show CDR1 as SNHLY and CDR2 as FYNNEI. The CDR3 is CATRAGELFF. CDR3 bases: TGTGCCACCCGTGCCGGGGAGCTGTTTTTT.

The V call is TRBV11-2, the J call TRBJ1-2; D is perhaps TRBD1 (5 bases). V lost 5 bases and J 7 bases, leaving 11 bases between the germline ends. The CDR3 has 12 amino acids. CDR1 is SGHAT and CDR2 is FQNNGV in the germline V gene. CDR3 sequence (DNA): TGTGCCAGCAGCCCCCAGGGTGCTGGCTACACCTTC. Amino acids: CASSPQGAGYTF.

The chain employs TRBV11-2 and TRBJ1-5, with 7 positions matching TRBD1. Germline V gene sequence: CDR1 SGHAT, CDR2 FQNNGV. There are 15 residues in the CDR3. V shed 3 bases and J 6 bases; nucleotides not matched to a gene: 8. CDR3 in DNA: TGTGCCAGCAGCTTGAGACAGGGCGAGGGTCAGCCCCAGCATTTT. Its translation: CASSLRQGEGQPQHF.

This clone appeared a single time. The CDR3 region has the DNA TGTGCCAGCAGCGTAGTAGGGGCCGGATCCGAGCAGTACTTC. Protein product: CASSVVGAGSEQYF. The J gene is TRBJ2-7, the V gene TRBV9, with D possibly matching TRBD1 (5 bases). CDR3 length equals 14 residues. Between the trimmed V and J ends, which lost 0 bases and 6 bases, there was a span of 13 bases. Germline CDR1 and CDR2: SGDLS and YYNGEE.

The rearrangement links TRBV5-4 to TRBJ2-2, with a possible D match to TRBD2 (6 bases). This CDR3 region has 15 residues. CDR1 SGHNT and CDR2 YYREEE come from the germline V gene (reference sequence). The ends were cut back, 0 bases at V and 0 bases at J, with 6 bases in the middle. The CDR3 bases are TGTGCCAGCAGCTTGGGCGGGACGAACACCGGGGAGCTGTTTTTT. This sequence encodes CASSLGGTNTGELFF.

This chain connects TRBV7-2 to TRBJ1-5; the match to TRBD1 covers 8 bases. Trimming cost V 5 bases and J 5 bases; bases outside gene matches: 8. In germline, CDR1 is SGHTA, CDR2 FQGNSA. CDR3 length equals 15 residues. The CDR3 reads CASSHGTGFDQPQHF. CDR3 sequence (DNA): TGTGCCAGCAGCCATGGGACAGGTTTCGATCAGCCCCAGCATTTT.

This CDR3 reads CASSQDRQVNYGYTF. CDR3 DNA: TGTGCCAGCAGCCAAGACCGACAGGTTAACTATGGCTACACCTTC. The rearrangement joins TRBV4-2 to TRBJ1-2, with D maybe TRBD1 (6 bases). V lost 0 bases and J 1 base, leaving 9 bases between the germline ends. Germline CDR1 and CDR2: LGHNA and YNFKEQ. This CDR3 is built from 15 residues.

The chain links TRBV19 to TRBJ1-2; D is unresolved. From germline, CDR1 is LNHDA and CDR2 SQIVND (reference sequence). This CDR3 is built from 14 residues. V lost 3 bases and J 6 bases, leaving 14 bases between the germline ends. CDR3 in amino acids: CASSMAAGKHGYTF. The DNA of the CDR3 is TGTGCCAGTAGTATGGCTGCGGGAAAACATGGCTACACCTTC. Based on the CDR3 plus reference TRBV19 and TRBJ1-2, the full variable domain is DGGITQSPKYLFRKEGQNVTLSCEQNLNHDAMYWYRQDPGQGLRLIYYSQIVNDFQKGDIAEGYSVSREKKESFPLTVTSAQKNPTAFYLCASSMAAGKHGYTFGSGTRLTVV.

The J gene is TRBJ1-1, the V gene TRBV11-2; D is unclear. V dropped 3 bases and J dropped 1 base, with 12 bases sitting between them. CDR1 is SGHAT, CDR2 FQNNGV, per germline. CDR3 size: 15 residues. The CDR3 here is CASSFTETPNTEAFF. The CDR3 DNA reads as TGTGCCAGCAGCTTTACGGAGACCCCGAACACTGAAGCTTTCTTT.

This CDR3 is CASSPPPNRGNSPLHF. The CDR3 coding sequence is TGTGCCAGCAGCCCCCCCCCTAACAGGGGAAATTCACCCCTCCACTTT. The chain has TRBV16 and TRBJ1-6, with 7 bases identical to TRBD1. The V and J ends lost 4 bases and 7 bases, in that order; junction bases with no gene match: 10. Germline CDR1 reads KGHSY; CDR2 reads FQNENV. The CDR3 spans 16 residues.

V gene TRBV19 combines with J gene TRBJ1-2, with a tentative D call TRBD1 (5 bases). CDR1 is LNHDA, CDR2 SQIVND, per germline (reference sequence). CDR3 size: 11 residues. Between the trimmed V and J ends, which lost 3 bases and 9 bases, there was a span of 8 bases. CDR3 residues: CASSIDRSYTF. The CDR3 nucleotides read TGTGCCAGTAGTATCGACAGAAGCTACACCTTC.

The CDR3 nucleotides are TGTGCCAGCAGCCTTACAGGGATGAGTCTCACTGAAGCTTTCTTT. It is translated as CASSLTGMSLTEAFF. The rearrangement links TRBV5-6 to TRBJ1-1; the D gene is possibly TRBD1 (6 bases). The CDR3 is 15 amino acids. CDR1 SGHDT and CDR2 YYEEEE come from the germline V gene. Trimming pared 4 bases from V and 4 bases from J, leaving 17 bases between. Filled out from reference TRBV5-6 and TRBJ1-1, the complete variable domain reads DAGVTQSPTHLIKTRGQQVTLRCSPKSGHDTVSWYQQALGQGPQFIFQYYEEEERQRGNFPDRFSGHQFPNYSSELNVNALLLGDSALYLCASSLTGMSLTEAFFGQGTRLTVV.

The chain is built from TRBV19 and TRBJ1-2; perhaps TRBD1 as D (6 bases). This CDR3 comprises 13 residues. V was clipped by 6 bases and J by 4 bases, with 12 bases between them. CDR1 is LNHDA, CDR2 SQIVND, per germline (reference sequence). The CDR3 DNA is TGTGCCAGTAGCGAAGGACAGCCCTATGGCTACACCTTC. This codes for CASSEGQPYGYTF.

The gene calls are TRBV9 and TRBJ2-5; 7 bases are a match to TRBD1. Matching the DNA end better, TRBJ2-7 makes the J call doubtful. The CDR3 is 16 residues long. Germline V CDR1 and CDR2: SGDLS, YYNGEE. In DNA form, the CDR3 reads TGTGCCAGCAGCACTAGACAGGGTGGAATATTCGGCGAGCAGTACTTC. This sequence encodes CASSTRQGGIFGEQYF.

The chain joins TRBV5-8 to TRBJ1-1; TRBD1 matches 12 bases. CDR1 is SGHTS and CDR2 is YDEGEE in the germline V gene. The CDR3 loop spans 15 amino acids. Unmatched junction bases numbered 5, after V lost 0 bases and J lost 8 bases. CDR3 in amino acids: CASSLVRDRGQEAFF. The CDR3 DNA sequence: TGTGCCAGCAGCTTGGTCCGGGACAGGGGGCAGGAAGCTTTCTTT.

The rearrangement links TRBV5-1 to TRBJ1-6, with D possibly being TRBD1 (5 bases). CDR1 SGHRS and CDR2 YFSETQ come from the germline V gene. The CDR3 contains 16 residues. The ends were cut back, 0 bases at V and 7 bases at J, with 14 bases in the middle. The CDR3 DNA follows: TGCGCCAGCAGCTTGGAGTCCCAGGGTGGCAATTCACCCCTCCACTTT. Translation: CASSLESQGGNSPLHF. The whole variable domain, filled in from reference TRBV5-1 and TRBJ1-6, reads KAGVTQTPRYLIKTRGQQVTLSCSPISGHRSVSWYQQTPGQGLQFLFEYFSETQRNKGNFPGRFSGRQFSNSRSEMNVSTLELGDSALYLCASSLESQGGNSPLHFGNGTRLTVT.

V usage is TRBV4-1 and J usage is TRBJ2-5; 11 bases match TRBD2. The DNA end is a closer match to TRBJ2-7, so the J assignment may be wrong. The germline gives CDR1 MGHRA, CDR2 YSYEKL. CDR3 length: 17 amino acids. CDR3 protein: CASSQIGTSGRSYEQYF. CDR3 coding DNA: TGCGCCAGCAGCCAAATCGGGACTAGCGGACGCTCCTACGAGCAGTACTTC.